This T cell receptor (beta chain) emerged from a study of early T cells in non-severe SARS-CoV-2 infection. Background on the study: With bulk RNA from unsorted whole blood as input, sequencing yielded unpaired chains.

V was clipped by 6 bases and J by 7 bases; unmatched bases: 13. CDR1 and CDR2 (germline): SGHRS, YFSETQ. The CDR3 covers 16 residues. The library protocol tagged individual cDNA molecules with unique molecular identifiers. TCRdb reprocessed the 5' RACE reads via MiXCR and lists one record per CDR3 protein. The sample records about 67,000 distinct CDR3 sequences, more than 9% being singletons. In this sample, this clonotype turned up many times. What it binds is unknown. Study results and limitations: Matching results from VDJdb favored anti-spike CD8 responses, leaving private and CD4 specificities undetected.

Sequenced: whole blood. This sequence was found in an adult who was a healthcare worker with PCR-confirmed SARS-CoV-2 infection or an uninfected control (not recorded which). The rearrangement uses TRBV5-1 and TRBJ2-5; 12 bases match TRBD2. CDR3 amino acids: CASTWTSGAEKRTQYF. DNA of the CDR3: TGCGCCAGCACTTGGACTAGCGGGGCCGAGAAAAGGACCCAGTACTTC.